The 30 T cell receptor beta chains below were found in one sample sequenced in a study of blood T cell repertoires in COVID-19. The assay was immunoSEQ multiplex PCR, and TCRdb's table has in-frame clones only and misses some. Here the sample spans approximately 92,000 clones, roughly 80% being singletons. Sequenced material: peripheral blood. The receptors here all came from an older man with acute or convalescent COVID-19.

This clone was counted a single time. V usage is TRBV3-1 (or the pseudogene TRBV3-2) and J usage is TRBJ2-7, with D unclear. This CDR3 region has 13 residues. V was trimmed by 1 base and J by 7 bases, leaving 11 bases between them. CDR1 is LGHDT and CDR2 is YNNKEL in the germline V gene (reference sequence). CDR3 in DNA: TGTGCCAGCAGCCAAGGACCGGGTTGGGAGCAGTACTTC. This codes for CASSQGPGWEQYF.

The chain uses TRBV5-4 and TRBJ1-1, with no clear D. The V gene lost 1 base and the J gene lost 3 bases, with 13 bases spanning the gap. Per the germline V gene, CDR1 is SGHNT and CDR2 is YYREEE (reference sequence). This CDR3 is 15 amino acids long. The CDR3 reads CASSLNLGRDTEAFF. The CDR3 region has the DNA TGTGCCAGCAGCTTGAACTTGGGGAGGGACACTGAAGCTTTCTTT.

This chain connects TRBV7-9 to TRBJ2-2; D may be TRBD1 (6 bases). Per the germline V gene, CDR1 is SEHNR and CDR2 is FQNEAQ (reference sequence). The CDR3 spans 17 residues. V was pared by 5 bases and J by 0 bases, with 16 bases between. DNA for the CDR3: TGTGCCAGCAGCAAACCGGGACACCCACCGAACACCGGGGAGCTGTTTTTT. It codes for CASSKPGHPPNTGELFF.

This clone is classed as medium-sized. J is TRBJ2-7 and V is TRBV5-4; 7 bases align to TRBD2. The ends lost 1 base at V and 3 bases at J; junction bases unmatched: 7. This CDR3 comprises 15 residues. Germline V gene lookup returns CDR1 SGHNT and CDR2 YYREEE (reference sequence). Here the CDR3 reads CASSLSSGALYEQYF. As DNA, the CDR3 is TGTGCCAGCAGCTTGAGCAGCGGGGCTCTCTACGAGCAGTACTTC.

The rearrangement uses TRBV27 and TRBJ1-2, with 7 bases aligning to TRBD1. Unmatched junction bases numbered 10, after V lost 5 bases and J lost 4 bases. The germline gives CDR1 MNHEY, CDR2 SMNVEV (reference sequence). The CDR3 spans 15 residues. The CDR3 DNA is TGTGCCAGCAGTCTCCACGGACAGGCCGTCTATGGCTACACCTTC. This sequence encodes CASSLHGQAVYGYTF.

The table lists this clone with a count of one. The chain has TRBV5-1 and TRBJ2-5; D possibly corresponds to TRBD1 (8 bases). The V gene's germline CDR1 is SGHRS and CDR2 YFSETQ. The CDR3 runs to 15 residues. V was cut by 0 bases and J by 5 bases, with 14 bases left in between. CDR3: CASSLAGQGGETQYF. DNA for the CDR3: TGCGCCAGCAGCTTGGCCGGACAGGGAGGGGAGACCCAGTACTTC.

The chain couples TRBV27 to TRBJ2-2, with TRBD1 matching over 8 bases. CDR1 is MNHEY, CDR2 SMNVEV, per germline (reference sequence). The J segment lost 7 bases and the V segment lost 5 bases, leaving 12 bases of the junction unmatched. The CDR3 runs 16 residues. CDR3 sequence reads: CASSQGRTGQDGELFF. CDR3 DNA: TGTGCCAGCAGTCAGGGGCGGACAGGGCAGGACGGGGAGCTGTTTTTT.

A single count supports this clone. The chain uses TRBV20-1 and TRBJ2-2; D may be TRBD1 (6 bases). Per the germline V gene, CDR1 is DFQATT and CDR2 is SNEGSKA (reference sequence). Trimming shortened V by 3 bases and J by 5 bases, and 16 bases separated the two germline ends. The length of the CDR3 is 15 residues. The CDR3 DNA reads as TGCAGTGCTAGTACCCCAGGGACAAGGACCGGGGAGCTGTTTTTT. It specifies CSASTPGTRTGELFF.

CDR3 protein: CATRGGVGRQNEQFF. In nucleotides, the CDR3 is TGTGCCACCCGGGGGGGAGTGGGACGACAGAATGAGCAGTTCTTC. The genes are TRBV24-1 and TRBJ2-1; TRBD2 agrees at 8 bases. The CDR3 has 15 amino acids. Trimming removed 9 bases from V and 7 bases from J; junction bases left unmatched: 13. Germline V gene lookup returns CDR1 KGHDR and CDR2 SFDVKD.

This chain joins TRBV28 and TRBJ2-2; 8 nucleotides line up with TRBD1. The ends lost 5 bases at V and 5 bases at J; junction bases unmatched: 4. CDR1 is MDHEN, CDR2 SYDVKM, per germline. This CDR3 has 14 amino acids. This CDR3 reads CASSQGARTGELFF. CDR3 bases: TGTGCCAGCAGTCAGGGGGCTAGGACCGGGGAGCTGTTTTTT.

DNA for the CDR3: TGCAGTGGCCCACGGGGCTATGGCTACACCTTC. Translation: CSGPRGYGYTF. The gene calls are TRBV20-1 and TRBJ1-2, with D hard to call. This CDR3 has 11 amino acids. V shed 7 bases and J shed 4 bases, with 10 bases lying between them. In germline, CDR1 is DFQATT, CDR2 SNEGSKA (reference sequence).

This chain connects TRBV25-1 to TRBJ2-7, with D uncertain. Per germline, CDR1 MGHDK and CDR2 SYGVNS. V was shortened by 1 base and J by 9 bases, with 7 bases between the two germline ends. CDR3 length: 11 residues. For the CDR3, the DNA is TGTGCCAGCAGTGAATTAGTTCGGCAGTACTTC. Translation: CASSELVRQYF.

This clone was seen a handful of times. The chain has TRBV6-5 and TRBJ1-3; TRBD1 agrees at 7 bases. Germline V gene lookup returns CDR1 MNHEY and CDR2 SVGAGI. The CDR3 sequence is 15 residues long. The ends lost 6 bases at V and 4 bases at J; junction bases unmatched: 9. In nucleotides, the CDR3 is TGTGCCAGCAGCCGACAGGGCGTAATCGGAAACACCATATATTTT. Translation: CASSRQGVIGNTIYF.

Here the CDR3 reads CASRGRGAAGELFF. CDR3 coding DNA: TGTGCCAGTAGAGGTCGGGGGGCCGCCGGGGAGCTGTTTTTT. V and J are TRBV19 and TRBJ2-2; tentatively, D is TRBD2 (7 bases). V gave up 6 bases and J gave up 6 bases, with 14 bases separating them. CDR1 is LNHDA, CDR2 SQIVND, per germline (reference sequence). The CDR3 is 14 residues long.

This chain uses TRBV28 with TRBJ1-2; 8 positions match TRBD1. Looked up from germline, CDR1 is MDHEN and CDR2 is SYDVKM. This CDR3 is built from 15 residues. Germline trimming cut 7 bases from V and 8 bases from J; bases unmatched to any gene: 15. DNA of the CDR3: TGTGCCAGCATTAAAAATTCAGGGGGCTCGCGAGGCTACACCTTC. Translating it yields CASIKNSGGSRGYTF.

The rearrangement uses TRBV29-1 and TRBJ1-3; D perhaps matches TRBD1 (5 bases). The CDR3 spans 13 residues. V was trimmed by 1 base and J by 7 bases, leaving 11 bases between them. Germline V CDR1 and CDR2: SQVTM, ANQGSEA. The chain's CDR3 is CSVEVSGGNTIYF. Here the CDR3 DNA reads TGCAGCGTTGAAGTATCTGGGGGGAACACCATATATTTT.

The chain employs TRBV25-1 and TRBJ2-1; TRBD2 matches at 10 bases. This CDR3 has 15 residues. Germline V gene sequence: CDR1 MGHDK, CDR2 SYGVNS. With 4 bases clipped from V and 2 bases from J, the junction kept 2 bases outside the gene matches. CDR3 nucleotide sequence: TGTGCCAGCAGTGGAGCGGGAGGGCCCTACAATGAGCAGTTCTTC. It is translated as CASSGAGGPYNEQFF.

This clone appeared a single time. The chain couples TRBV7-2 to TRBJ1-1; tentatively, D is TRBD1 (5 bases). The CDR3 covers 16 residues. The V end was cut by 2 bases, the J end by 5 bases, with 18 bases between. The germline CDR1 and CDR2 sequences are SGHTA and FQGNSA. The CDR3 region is CASSLLLGQGFTEAFF. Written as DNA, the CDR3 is TGTGCCAGCAGCTTACTTTTGGGGCAGGGTTTTACTGAAGCTTTCTTT.

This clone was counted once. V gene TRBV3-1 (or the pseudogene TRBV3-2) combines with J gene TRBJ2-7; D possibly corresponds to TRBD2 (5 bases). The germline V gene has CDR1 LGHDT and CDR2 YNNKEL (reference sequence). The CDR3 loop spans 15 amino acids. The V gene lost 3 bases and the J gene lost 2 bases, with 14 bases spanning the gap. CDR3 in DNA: TGTGCCAGCAGCCAGTATCGGGGTACTCCCTACGAGCAGTACTTC. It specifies CASSQYRGTPYEQYF.

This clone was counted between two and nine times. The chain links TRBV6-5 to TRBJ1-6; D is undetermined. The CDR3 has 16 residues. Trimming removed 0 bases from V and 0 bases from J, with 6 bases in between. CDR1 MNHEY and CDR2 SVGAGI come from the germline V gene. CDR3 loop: CASSYSASSYNSPLHF. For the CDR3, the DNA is TGTGCCAGCAGTTACTCCGCTAGCTCCTATAATTCACCCCTCCACTTT.

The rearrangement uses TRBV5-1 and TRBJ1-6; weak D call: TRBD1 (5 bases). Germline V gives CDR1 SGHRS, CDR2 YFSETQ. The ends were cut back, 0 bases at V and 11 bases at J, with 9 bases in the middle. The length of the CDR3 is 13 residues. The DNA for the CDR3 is TGCGCCAGCAGCTTGGAACGGGGGGCACCCCTCCACTTT. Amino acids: CASSLERGAPLHF. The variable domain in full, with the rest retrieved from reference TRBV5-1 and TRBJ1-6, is KAGVTQTPRYLIKTRGQQVTLSCSPISGHRSVSWYQQTPGQGLQFLFEYFSETQRNKGNFPGRFSGRQFSNSRSEMNVSTLELGDSALYLCASSLERGAPLHFGNGTRLTVT.

As DNA, the CDR3 is TGTGCCAGCAGGGACCAGGGGACGGGCTACGAGCAGTACTTC. Protein sequence: CASRDQGTGYEQYF. The rearrangement uses TRBV28 and TRBJ2-7; possible D gene TRBD1, 6 bases. The CDR3 totals 14 residues. Germline CDR1 is MDHEN and CDR2 is SYDVKM. V was cut by 6 bases and J by 3 bases, with 15 bases left in between.

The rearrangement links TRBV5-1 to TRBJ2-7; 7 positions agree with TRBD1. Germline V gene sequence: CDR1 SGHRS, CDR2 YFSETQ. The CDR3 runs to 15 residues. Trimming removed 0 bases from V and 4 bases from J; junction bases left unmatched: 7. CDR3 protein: CASSLASGQKYEQYF. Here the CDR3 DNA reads TGCGCCAGCAGCTTGGCCTCGGGACAGAAGTACGAGCAGTACTTC.

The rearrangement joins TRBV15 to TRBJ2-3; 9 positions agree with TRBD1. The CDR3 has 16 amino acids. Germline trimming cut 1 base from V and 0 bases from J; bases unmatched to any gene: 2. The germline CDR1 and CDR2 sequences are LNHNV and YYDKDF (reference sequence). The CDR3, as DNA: TGTGCCACCAGCAGAGGGGACAGGGCTAGCACAGATACGCAGTATTTT. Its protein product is CATSRGDRASTDTQYF.

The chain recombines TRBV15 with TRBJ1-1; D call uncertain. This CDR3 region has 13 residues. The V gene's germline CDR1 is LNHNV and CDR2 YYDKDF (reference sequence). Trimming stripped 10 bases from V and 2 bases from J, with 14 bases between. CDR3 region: CAITTGFNTEAFF. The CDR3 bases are TGTGCCATAACAACGGGTTTCAACACTGAAGCTTTCTTT.

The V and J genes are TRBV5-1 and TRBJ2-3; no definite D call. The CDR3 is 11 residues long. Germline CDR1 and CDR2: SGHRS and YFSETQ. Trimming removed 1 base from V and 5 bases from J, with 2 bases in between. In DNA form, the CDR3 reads TGCGCCAGCAGCTTGCTAGATACGCAGTATTTT. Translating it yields CASSLLDTQYF.

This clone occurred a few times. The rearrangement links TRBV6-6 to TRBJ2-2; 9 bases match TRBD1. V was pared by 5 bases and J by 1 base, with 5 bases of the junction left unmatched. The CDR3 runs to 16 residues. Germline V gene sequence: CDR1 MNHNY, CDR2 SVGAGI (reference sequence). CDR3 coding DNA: TGTGCCAGCAGTGTCCCGGGACAGGGGAACACCGGGGAGCTGTTTTTT. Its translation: CASSVPGQGNTGELFF.

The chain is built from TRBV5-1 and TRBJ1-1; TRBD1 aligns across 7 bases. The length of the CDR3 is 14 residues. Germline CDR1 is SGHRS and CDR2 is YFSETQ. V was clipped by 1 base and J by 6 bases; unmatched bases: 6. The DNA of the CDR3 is TGCGCCAGCAGCTTGTTTCAGGGGGACGCTGAAGCTTTCTTT. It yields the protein CASSLFQGDAEAFF.

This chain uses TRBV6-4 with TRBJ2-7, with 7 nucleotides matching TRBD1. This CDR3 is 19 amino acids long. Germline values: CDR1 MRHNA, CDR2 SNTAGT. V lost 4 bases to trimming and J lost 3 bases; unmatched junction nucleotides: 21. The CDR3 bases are TGTGCCAGCAGTGCACGCCGGGACAGCCTATTCAAAAGGGACTACGAGCAGTACTTC. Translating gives CASSARRDSLFKRDYEQYF.

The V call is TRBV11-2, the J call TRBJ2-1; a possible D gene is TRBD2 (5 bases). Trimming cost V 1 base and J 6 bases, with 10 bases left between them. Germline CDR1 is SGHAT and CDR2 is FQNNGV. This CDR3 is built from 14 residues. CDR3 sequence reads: CASSLGTSLNEQFF. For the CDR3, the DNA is TGTGCCAGCAGCTTAGGTACTAGTCTCAATGAGCAGTTCTTC.